The rows below give T cell receptor beta chains drawn from one sample of a study of shared clonotypes between healthy human individuals. Clones were read by immunoSEQ multiplex PCR, and TCRdb kept only the in-frame ones, dropping some. The data show over 2 million clones, 85% to 95% seen once. Sequencing was carried out using naive CD4+ T cells sorted from blood. The origin of the receptors is a man between 18 and 35 years old in good health. CDR3s include the opening cysteine and the closing phenylalanine or tryptophan. The D gene is left open where the match is weak. Clone size appears in some rows only: once, few, many, or a class for an expanded clone.

D | J | V | size | CDR3 | DNA
TRBD2 | TRBJ2-7 | TRBV14 | NA | CASSTSGGTYEQYF | TGTGCCAGCAGCACTAGCGGGGGTACCTACGAGCAGTACTTC
TRBD1 | TRBJ2-3 | TRBV5-1 | NA | CASRPTGGNTDTQYF | TGCGCCAGCAGACCCACAGGGGGCAACACAGATACGCAGTATTTT
TRBD2 | TRBJ2-5 | TRBV6-1 | NA | CASIRLAGAKETQYF | TGTGCCAGCATCCGACTAGCGGGAGCAAAGGAGACCCAGTACTTC
NA | TRBJ1-6 | TRBV10-2 | NA | CASSDDGWTNSPLHF | TGCGCCAGCAGTGACGACGGATGGACCAATTCACCCCTCCACTTT
NA | TRBJ2-6 | TRBV5-7 | NA | CASRETSSGANVLTF | TGTGCCAGCAGGGAGACTAGCTCTGGGGCCAACGTCCTGACTTTC
NA | TRBJ2-7 | TRBV7-2 | NA | CASSPLSGSSYEQYF | TGTGCCAGCAGCCCTCTCAGCGGCAGCTCCTACGAGCAGTACTTC
TRBD1 | TRBJ2-7 | TRBV18 | NA | CASSAGTGPYEQYF | TGTGCCAGCTCAGCCGGGACAGGCCCCTACGAGCAGTACTTC
NA | TRBJ1-2 | TRBV19 | once | CASSIPGFNYGYTF | TGTGCCAGTAGTATTCCGGGATTCAACTATGGCTACACCTTC
NA | TRBJ2-5 | TRBV30 | NA | CAWSVGETQYF | TGTGCCTGGAGTGTCGGAGAGACCCAGTACTTC
NA | TRBJ1-2 | TRBV10-3 | NA | CAISESYSYGYTF | TGTGCCATCAGTGAGTCATACAGCTATGGCTACACCTTC
TRBD2 | TRBJ2-1 | TRBV7-3 | NA | CASSRTSGFTQFF | TGTGCCAGCAGCCGGACTAGCGGGTTTACGCAGTTCTTC
NA | TRBJ2-1 | TRBV6-5 | NA | CASSRHNEQFF | TGTGCCAGCAGTCGTCACAATGAGCAGTTCTTC
NA | TRBJ1-1 | TRBV5-1 | NA | CASSFSTPNTEAFF | TGCGCCAGCAGCTTCAGCACACCGAACACTGAAGCTTTCTTT
NA | TRBJ2-7 | TRBV30 | NA | CAWSRRGRYEQYF | TGTGCCTGGAGTAGGCGGGGACGCTACGAGCAGTACTTC
NA | TRBJ2-2 | TRBV5-1 | NA | CASSLMSQGSTGELFF | TGCGCCAGCAGCTTGATGAGTCAGGGGTCCACCGGGGAGCTGTTTTTT
NA | TRBJ1-6 | TRBV28 | once | CASGSSSYNSPLHF | TGTGCCAGCGGGAGCAGCTCCTATAATTCACCCCTCCACTTT
NA | TRBJ1-4 | TRBV5-1 | NA | CASSLDSPQGKLFF | TGCGCCAGCAGCCTGGACAGCCCCCAGGGAAAACTGTTTTTT
TRBD1 | TRBJ2-4 | TRBV10-1 | NA | CASKTFRPGQLAKNIQYF | TGCGCCAGCAAAACCTTTCGACCGGGACAGCTAGCCAAAAACATTCAGTACTTC
NA | TRBJ1-1 | TRBV29-1 | NA | CSVGTGFLRTEAFF | TGCAGCGTTGGGACTGGATTTCTTCGGACTGAAGCTTTCTTT
NA | TRBJ2-2 | TRBV12-5 | NA | CASALRGVRDTGELFF | TGTGCTAGTGCACTGAGGGGGGTGAGAGACACCGGGGAGCTGTTTTTT
NA | TRBJ1-6 | TRBV2 | NA | CASMTGIADNSPLHF | TGTGCCAGCATGACCGGGATCGCCGATAATTCACCCCTCCACTTT
NA | TRBJ2-7 | TRBV27 | NA | CASSSGMAGYEQYF | TGTGCCAGCAGTAGCGGTATGGCAGGGTACGAGCAGTACTTC
NA | TRBJ2-5 | TRBV7-9 | NA | CASSLLGGETQYF | TGTGCCAGCAGCTTATTAGGGGGAGAGACCCAGTACTTC